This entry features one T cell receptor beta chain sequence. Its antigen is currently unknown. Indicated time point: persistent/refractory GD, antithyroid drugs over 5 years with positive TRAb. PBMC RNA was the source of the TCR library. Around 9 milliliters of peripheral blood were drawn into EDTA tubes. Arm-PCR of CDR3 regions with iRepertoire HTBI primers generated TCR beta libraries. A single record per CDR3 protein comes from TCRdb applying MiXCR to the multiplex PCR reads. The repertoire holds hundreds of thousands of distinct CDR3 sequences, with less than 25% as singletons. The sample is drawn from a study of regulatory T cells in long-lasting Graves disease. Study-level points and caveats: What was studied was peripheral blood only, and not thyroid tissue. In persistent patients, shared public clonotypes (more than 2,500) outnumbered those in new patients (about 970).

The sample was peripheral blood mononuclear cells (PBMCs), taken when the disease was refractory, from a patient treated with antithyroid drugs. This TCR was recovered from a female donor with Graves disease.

As DNA, the CDR3 is TGTGCCAGCAGGAATGACAGAAATTCACCCCTCCACTTT. This translates into CASRNDRNSPLHF. The chain uses TRBV6-2 or TRBV6-3 and TRBJ1-6, with D possibly being TRBD1 (5 bases). The V end was cut by 6 bases, the J end by 7 bases, with 10 bases between. Germline V gene lookup returns CDR1 MNHEY and CDR2 SVGEGT. The CDR3 runs to 13 residues.